This T cell receptor beta chain emerged from a study of blood T cell repertoires in COVID-19. Germline assignment: CDR1 LNHDA and CDR2 SQIVND (reference sequence). CDR3 length: 14 residues. Trimming left V 3 bases short and J 5 bases short, with 13 bases between. Participants' reported clinical history set cohort assignment. Per the authors' pipeline: For nucleated cells, counts were estimated from reference gene primer amplification. Data came from immunoSEQ multiplex PCR; TCRdb stores just in-frame clones and leaves some out. Clone size and V and J calls were adopted from that table, with D and trimming inferred from the DNA. This repertoire shows under 150,000 clones, about 85% found once; its top ten account for around 6.2%.

The sequenced sample consisted of PBMCs or T cells enriched from blood (not recorded which). The source of this sequence is a woman aged 40 to 50 who had recovered from COVID-19. The chain joins TRBV19 to TRBJ2-5; D might be TRBD2 (5 bases). The CDR3 is CASSMTTMGETQYF. CDR3 sequence (DNA): TGTGCCAGTAGTATGACTACGATGGGGGAGACCCAGTACTTC.